This T cell receptor (beta chain) was captured by sequencing in a study of CXCR3-negative and CXCR3-positive naive CD8 T cells (dated by TCRdb to the late 2010s). The study in broad terms: In total, some 130 million TRB reads were obtained, corresponding to roughly 1.5 +/- 0.3 million reads per library. The TRBV-TRBJ cluster analysis covered naive subsets from roughly 5 donors and memory cells from 3 donors. Data from 11 donors, pooled across two independent experiments, went into the diversity and physicochemical repertoire analyses.

Each CD8+ T cell subset was flow-sorted in triplicate, and some 310,000 cells per subset were placed directly into RLT lysis buffer. To exclude memory contaminants, naive CD8+ T cells were stringently defined as CD45RO-CCR7+CD27+CD95-. Using standard density gradient centrifugation, peripheral blood mononuclear cells were isolated from buffy coats. Naive CXCR3-negative and CXCR3-positive CD8+ T cells were flow-sorted using a FACSAria III. An RNeasy Mini Kit was used to extract total RNA from the sorted cells. Looking up the germline V gene yields CDR1 SGHTA and CDR2 FQGNSA. The cysteine opens and the phenylalanine closes a CDR3 of 15 amino acids. No nucleotide data were recorded. Sequencing relied on a NextSeq 550. The Human TCR Profiling Kit (MiLaboratory) was used to make UMI-labeled 5' RACE TRB cDNA libraries. cDNA synthesis used the entire amount of extracted RNA, and PCR amplification then used the entire amount of cDNA produced. Libraries were prepared in parallel with an identical number of PCR cycles. Processing in the source paper ran as follows. About 50,000 +/- 10,000 unique UMI-labeled TRB cDNA molecules per library were extracted with MIGEC and MiXCR, with at least two reads per UMI required. An average of approximately 40,000 +/- 10,000 functional in-frame TRB CDR3 nucleotide clonotypes without stop codons was found per library. Diversity metrics, including normalized Shannon-Wiener and Chao1, were computed in VDJtools after downsampling to 5000 UMI-labeled TRB molecules per sample. Clonotype-size-weighted physicochemical properties of the central five CDR3 residues (interaction energy, strength, volume and Kidera factor 4) were computed in VDJtools. TCRdb reprocessed the raw reads; every CDR3 protein sequence is a single record, and DNA is not supplied. The V and J calls reflect TCRdb's pipeline rather than the authors' work. The sample table gives approximately 120,000 distinct CDR3 sequences. Jointly, the top ten make up about 0.35% of the sample.

General findings and caveats noted by the study authors: TRBV-TRBJ usage was similar between naive CXCR3-negative and CXCR3-positive cells from the same donor, while memory cells showed distinct patterns. Freshly isolated PBMCs were used for most assays because CXCR3 expression partially decreased after cryopreservation. Comparably high repertoire diversity was found in both naive subsets, whereas much lower repertoire diversity was found in memory CD8+ T cells. TRB CDR3s from CXCR3-positive naive cells showed higher hydrophobicity (lower Kidera factor 4), lower energy, and higher strength and volume indices than CXCR3-negative naive cells. Because surface CD5, which is linked to self-reactivity in mice, was comparable between the naive subsets, TCR interaction strength was also inferred from TRB CDR3 physicochemical properties.

As for this clonotype: Its recognized antigen is unknown.

The origin of this receptor is a human donor in good health. Some clones in this sample may be carry-over from other donors' samples. The sequenced sample consisted of naive CXCR3+ CD8+ T cells from blood. Explained via the paper, the cell subset or site label denotes: CD45RO-CCR7+CD27+CD95- naive CD8+ T cells expressing CXCR3 (TNR3+). The V and J genes are TRBV7-2 and TRBJ2-7; no DNA is available, so the TRBD2 call from TCRdb remains unchecked. The CDR3 loop reads CASSLVNGELYEQYF.